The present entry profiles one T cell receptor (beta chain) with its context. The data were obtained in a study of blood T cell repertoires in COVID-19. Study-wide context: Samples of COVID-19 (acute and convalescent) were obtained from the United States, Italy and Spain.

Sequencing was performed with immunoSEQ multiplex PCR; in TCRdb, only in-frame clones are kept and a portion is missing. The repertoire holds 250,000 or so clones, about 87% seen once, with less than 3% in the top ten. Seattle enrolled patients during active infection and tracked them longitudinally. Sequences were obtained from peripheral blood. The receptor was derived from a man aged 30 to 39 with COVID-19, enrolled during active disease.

Here the CDR3 DNA reads TGTGCCTGGAGTGTTGGCGGCGGGGTTTATAGCAATCAGCCCCAGCATTTT. It is translated as CAWSVGGGVYSNQPQHF. The gene calls are TRBV30 and TRBJ1-5; D uncertain. Per the germline V gene, CDR1 is GTSNPN and CDR2 is SVGIG (reference sequence). V was cut by 0 bases and J by 0 bases, with 15 bases left in between. This CDR3 contains 17 residues. Looking up the rest from reference TRBV30 and TRBJ1-5 gives the full variable domain: SQTIHQWPATLVQPVGSPLSLECTVEGTSNPNLYWYRQAAGRGLQLLFYSVGIGQISSEVPQNLSASRPQDRQFILSSKKLLLSDSGFYLCAWSVGGGVYSNQPQHFGDGTRLSIL.